What follows is one TCR beta chain and its context. The sample originates from a study of CD8 T cells in Susac syndrome. Looked up from germline, CDR1 is SGHAT and CDR2 is FQNNGV. CDR3 length: 17 amino acids. The ends lost 4 bases at V and 2 bases at J; junction bases unmatched: 12. Reverse transcription used about 0.5 to 1 ug RNA and random hexamers. TCRdb reanalysed the immunoSEQ multiplex PCR reads using MiXCR and keeps one entry per CDR3 protein. The table shows tens of thousands of distinct CDR3 sequences, with over 85% occurring only once. The chain links TRBV11-2 to TRBJ2-3; 7 bases match TRBD2. The source is a human donor in good health. Sample: CD8+ T cells from PBMCs. In DNA, the CDR3 is TGTGCCAGCAGCTCTCCCCTGGCGCGGGGGTTCACAGATACGCAGTATTTT. Protein product: CASSSPLARGFTDTQYF.